Listed below are T cell receptor beta chains from one sample, sequenced in a study of regulatory T cells in long-lasting Graves disease. Each CDR3 protein gets one entry after TCRdb re-called the multiplex PCR reads with MiXCR. The top ten clones hold 20% of a sample with some 350,000 distinct CDR3 sequences, 15% to 20% of them seen once. These data were likewise used in another study, on T cells in Graves' hyperthyroidism and ophthalmopathy.

Sample: peripheral blood mononuclear cells (PBMCs), taken at new diagnosis, from a patient treated with antithyroid drugs. The receptors shown here come from a woman under 30 with Graves disease. Each CDR3 is given with its conserved first and last residue. D genes are given only for firm matches. Clone size appears in some rows only: once, few, many, or a class for an expanded clone.

V	D	J	size	DNA	CDR3
TRBV4-1	TRBD2	TRBJ2-2	NA	TGCGCCAGCAGCCAAGGCCCCATTATACGAAGCGGGAGGGAGGCCGGGGAGCTGTTTTTT	CASSQGPIIRSGREAGELFF
TRBV19	NA	TRBJ1-6	NA	TGTGCCAGTAGTATCCGGGGCGTCGGATCACCCCTCCACTTT	CASSIRGVGSPLHF
TRBV20-1	TRBD2	TRBJ2-1	many	TGCAGTGCGCCGAGCCAGCGGGAAGTCGAGCAGTTCTTC	CSAPSQREVEQFF
TRBV28	TRBD2	TRBJ2-1	many	TGTGCCAGCAGTTTTTGGGGGAGGGCCGGGGATGAGCAGTTCTTC	CASSFWGRAGDEQFF
TRBV6-1	NA	TRBJ2-1	many	TGTGCCAGCAGCCCGCTGGCGGGGGCTTCCAATGAGCAGTTCTTC	CASSPLAGASNEQFF
TRBV2	TRBD2	TRBJ2-3	many	TGTGCCAGCGGGCTGGCGGGGGGGGGACTCACAGATACGCAGTATTTT	CASGLAGGGLTDTQYF
TRBV19	TRBD1	TRBJ2-6	NA	TGTGCCAGTAGTACCAGGACAGGCTTGTCTGGGGCCAACGTCCTGACTTTC	CASSTRTGLSGANVLTF
TRBV7-9	NA	TRBJ1-2	NA	TGTGCCAGCAGCCGCGGGACGGTAAACTATGGCTACACCTTC	CASSRGTVNYGYTF
TRBV19	NA	TRBJ2-5	NA	TGTGCCAGTAGTATGACTTTCGGTGGGGAGACCCAGTACTTC	CASSMTFGGETQYF
TRBV7-9	NA	TRBJ2-1	many	TGTGCCAGCAGCTTAAATAATTGGCAGAACAATGAGCAGTTCTTC	CASSLNNWQNNEQFF
TRBV7-9	NA	TRBJ1-1	few	TGTGCCAGCAGCAGAACAGAGGAAGCTTTCTTT	CASSRTEEAFF
TRBV10-3	TRBD1	TRBJ1-1	many	TGTGCCATCAGTGAGGCGACAGGGATCACTGAAGCTTTCTTT	CAISEATGITEAFF
TRBV28	TRBD1	TRBJ2-1	many	TGTGCCAGCAGTTCCCCCAGGGGGCGATTCCCCAATGAGCAGTTCTTC	CASSSPRGRFPNEQFF
TRBV5-1	TRBD1	TRBJ2-1	NA	TGCGCCAGCAGCTCCCCGGGGACAGGGGGGAATGAGCAGTTCTTC	CASSSPGTGGNEQFF
TRBV25-1	TRBD2	TRBJ2-1	NA	TGTGCCAGCTCCGCCCCGGGACTAGCGGGGATAAGCTCCTACAATGAGCAGTTCTTC	CASSAPGLAGISSYNEQFF
TRBV3-1	TRBD1	TRBJ1-1	many	TGTGCCAGCAGCCTATCGCCGGGACAGGGAACTGAAGCTTTCTTT	CASSLSPGQGTEAFF